This TCR beta chain stems from a study of PD-1 blockade in classical Hodgkin lymphoma. The V gene lost 5 bases and the J gene lost 4 bases, with 17 bases spanning the gap. Per the germline V gene, CDR1 is SNHLY and CDR2 is FYNNEI. The CDR3 contains 15 residues. Profiling relied on immunoSEQ multiplex PCR, and the TCRdb table lists in-frame clones only, not all of them. This sample yields more than 50,000 clones, of which about 64% are seen a single time; about 9.1% belongs to the top ten. Study results and caveats: It was reported that newly diagnosed patients had less baseline TCR diversity than healthy donors. It was among complete responders that baseline diversity resembled that of newly diagnosed patients.

All trial patients relapsed after autologous stem cell transplantation. Progressive disease, partial response or complete response was each patient's best response. In regard to this clone: Its antigen is undetermined.

The sequences come from peripheral blood mononuclear cells (PBMCs), collected before the second cycle of nivolumab. The origin of this receptor is a human donor with classical Hodgkin lymphoma. The chain uses TRBV2 and TRBJ1-2; D is possibly TRBD1 (5 bases). CDR3 amino acids: CASSMRGADFYGYTF. The DNA of the CDR3 is TGTGCCAGCAGTATGAGAGGGGCCGACTTCTATGGCTACACCTTC.